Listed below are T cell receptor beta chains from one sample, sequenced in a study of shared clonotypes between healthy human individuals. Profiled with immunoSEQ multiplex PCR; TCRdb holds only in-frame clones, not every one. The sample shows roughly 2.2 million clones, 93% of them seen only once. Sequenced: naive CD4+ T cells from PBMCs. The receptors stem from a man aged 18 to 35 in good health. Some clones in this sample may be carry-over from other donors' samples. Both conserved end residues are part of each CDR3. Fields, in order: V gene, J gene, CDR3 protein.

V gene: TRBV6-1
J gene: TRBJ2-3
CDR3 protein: CASSEVRADTQYF

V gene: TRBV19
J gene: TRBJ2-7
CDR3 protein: CASSIQGSSYEQYF

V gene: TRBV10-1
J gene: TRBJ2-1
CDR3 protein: CASPRTSGRPRSSYNEQFF

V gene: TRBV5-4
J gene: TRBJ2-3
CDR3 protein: CASSSASTDTQYF

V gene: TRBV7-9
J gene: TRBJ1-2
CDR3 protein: CASSLARRGPLNYGYTF

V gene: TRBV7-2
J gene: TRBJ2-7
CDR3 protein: CASSYSSSYEQYF

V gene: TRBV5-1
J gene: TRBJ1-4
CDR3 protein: CASSEGRTSEKLFF

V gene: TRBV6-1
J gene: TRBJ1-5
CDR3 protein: CASRGTAQPQHF

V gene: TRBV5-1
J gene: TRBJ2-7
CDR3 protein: CASSLYATASGGGASGSNEQYF

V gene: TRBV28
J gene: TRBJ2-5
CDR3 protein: CATLRQPQETQYF

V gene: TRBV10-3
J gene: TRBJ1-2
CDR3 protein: CAITPGNVYGYTF

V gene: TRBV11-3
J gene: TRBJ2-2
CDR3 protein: CASSPGPTRADTGELFF

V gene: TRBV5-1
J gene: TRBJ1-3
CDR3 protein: CASSLAATGNTIYF

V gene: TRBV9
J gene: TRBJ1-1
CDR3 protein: CASSPPRRTGVDTEAFF

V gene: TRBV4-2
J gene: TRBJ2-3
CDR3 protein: CASSQGTAGGTHTDTQYF

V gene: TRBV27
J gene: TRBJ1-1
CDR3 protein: CASSPGQQREAFF

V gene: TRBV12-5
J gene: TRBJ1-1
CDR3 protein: CASGLSEGNTEAFF

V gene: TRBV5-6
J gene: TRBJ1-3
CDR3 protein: CASSLGRAGNTIYF

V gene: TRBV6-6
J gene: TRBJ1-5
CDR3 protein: CASSPPTGINQPQHF

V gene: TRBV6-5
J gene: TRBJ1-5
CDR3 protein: CASSYNRYSNQPQHF

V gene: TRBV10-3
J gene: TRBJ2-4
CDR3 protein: CATGSGVGNIQYF

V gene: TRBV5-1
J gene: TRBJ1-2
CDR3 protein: CASSLAEGSYGYTF

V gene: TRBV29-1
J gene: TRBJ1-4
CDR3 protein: CSVEDPPGGEKLFF

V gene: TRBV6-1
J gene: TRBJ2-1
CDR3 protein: CASRGYNEQFF

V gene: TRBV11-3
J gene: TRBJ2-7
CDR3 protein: CASSLETGSREQYF

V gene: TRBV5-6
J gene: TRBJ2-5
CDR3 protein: CASSFRGGETQYF

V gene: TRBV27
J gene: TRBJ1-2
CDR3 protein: CASSLRWTGDSEGYTF

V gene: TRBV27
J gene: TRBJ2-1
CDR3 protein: CASSRLAGNNEQFF

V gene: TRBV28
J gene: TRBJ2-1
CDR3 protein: CASSLWAWEGREQFF

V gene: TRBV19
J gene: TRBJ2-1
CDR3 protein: CASSGLAGILYNEQFF

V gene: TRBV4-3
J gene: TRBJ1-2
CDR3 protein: CASSQETGGDYGYTF

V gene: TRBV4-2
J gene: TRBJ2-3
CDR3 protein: CASSLKETSGSGYTQYF

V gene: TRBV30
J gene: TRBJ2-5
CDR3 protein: CAWRPGSETQYF

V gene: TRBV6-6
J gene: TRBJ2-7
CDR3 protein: CASSYSDVPSYEQYF

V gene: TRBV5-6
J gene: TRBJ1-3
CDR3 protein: CASSYRGSGNTIYF

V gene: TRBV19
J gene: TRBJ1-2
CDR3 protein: CASSTRDTYGYTF

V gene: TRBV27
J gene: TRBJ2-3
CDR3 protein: CASRLRGFSVQTDTQYF

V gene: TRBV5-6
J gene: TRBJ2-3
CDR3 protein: CASSPERGLTDTQYF

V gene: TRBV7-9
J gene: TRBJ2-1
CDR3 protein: CASSLVAGGLLNEQFF

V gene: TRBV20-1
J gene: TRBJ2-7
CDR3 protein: CSAPTPGEQYF

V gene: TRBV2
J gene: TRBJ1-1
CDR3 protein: CASRGASAEAFF

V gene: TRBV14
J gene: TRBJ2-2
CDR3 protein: CASSQKSRDASNTGELFF

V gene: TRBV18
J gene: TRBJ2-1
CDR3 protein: CASESFGGTEQFF

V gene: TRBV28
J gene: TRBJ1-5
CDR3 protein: CASTELQGLGQPQHF